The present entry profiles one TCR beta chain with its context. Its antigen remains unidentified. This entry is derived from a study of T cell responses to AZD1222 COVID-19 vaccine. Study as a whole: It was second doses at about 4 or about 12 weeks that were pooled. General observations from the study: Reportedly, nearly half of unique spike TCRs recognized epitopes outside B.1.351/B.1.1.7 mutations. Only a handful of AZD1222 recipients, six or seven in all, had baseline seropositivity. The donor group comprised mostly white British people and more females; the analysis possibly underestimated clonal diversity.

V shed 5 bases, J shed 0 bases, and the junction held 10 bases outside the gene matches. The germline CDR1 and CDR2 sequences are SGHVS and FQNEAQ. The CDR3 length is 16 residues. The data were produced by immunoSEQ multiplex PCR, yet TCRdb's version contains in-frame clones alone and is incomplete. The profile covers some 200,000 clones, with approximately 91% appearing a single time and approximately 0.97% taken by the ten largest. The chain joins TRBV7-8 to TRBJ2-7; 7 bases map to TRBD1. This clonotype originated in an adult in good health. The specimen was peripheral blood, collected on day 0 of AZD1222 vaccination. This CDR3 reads CASSRPSTGSSYEQYF. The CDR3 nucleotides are TGTGCCAGCAGCCGACCGTCGACAGGGAGCTCCTACGAGCAGTACTTC.